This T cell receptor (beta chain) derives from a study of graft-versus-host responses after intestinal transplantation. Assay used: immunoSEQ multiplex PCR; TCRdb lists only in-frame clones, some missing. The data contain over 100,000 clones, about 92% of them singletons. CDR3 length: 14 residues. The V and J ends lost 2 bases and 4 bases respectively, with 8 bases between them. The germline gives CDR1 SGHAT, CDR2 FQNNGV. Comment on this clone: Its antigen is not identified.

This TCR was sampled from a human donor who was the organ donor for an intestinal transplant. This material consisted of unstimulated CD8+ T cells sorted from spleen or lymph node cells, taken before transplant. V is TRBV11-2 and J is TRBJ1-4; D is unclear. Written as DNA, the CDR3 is TGTGCCAGCAGCTTAACGTCCCGTAATGAAAAACTGTTTTTT. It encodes CASSLTSRNEKLFF.